This entry describes one T cell receptor (beta chain). The data derive from a study of blood T cell repertoires in COVID-19. Whole-study context: The United States, Italy and Spain were the sources of the acute and convalescent COVID-19 samples. The cDNA or gDNA used as material had been derived from T cells, B-cell-depleted T cells, or PBMCs.

In the original workflow: By means of reference gene primer amplification, nucleated cell counts were estimated. Sequenced by immunoSEQ multiplex PCR; TCRdb stores in-frame clones only, minus some. V, J and clone size are those of that table, while D and trimming were read from the DNA. The table includes about 76,000 clones, approximately 78% detected once. Looked up from germline, CDR1 is SQVTM and CDR2 is ANQGSEA. The CDR3 runs 17 residues. V trimming: 5 bases; J trimming: 0 bases; junction bases outside the gene matches: 8. This chain connects TRBV29-1 to TRBJ2-3; 13 bases are a match to TRBD2. The source material was peripheral blood. This clonotype was sampled from a human donor in a cohort sampled during active COVID-19. Here the CDR3 DNA reads TGCAGCGTTTCCAGACTAGCGGGGGGCCCTAGCACAGATACGCAGTATTTT. This translates into CSVSRLAGGPSTDTQYF.